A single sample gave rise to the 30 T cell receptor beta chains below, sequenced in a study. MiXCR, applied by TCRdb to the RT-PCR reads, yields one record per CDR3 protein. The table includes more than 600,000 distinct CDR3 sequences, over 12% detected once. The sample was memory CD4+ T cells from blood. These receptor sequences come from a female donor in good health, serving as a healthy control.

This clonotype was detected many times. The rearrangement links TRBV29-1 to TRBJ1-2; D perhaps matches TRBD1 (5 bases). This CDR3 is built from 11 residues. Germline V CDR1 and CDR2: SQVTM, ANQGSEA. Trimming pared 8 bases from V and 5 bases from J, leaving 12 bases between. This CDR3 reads CSSDRLYGYTF. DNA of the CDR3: TGCAGCTCCGACAGACTTTATGGCTACACCTTC.

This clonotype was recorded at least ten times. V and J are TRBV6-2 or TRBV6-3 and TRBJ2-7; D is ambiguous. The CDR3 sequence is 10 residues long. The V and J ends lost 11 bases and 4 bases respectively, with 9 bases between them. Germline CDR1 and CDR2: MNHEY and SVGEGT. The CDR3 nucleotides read TGTGCCTCAGGCGGATACGAGCAGTACTTC. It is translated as CASGGYEQYF.

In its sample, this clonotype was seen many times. This chain's CDR3 is CATRGTSLVDEQFF. The CDR3 DNA reads TGTGCCACCCGCGGGACTAGCCTGGTGGATGAGCAGTTCTTC. The chain links TRBV24-1 to TRBJ2-1; TRBD2 agrees at 9 bases. This CDR3 is 14 amino acids long. In germline, CDR1 is KGHDR, CDR2 SFDVKD. Trimming took 9 bases from V and 8 from J; bases not matched to a gene: 10.

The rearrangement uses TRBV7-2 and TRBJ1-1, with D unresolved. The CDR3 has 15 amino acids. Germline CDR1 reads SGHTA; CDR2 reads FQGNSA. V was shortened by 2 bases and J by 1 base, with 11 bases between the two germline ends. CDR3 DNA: TGTGCCAGCAGCTTATATCAGTCGGGGAACACTGAAGCTTTCTTT. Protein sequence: CASSLYQSGNTEAFF.

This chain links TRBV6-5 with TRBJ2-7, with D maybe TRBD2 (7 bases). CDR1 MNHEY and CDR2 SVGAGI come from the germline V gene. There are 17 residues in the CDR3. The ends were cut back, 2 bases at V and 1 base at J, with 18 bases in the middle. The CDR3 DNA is TGTGCCAGCAGTTACGGCGTTGGGGGGGCCTTTTCCTACGAGCAGTACTTC. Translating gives CASSYGVGGAFSYEQYF.

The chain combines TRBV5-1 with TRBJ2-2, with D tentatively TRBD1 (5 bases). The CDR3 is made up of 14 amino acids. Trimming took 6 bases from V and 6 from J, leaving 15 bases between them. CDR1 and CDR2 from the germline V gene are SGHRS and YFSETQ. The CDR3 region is CASMARVGAGELFF. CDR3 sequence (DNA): TGCGCCAGCATGGCCAGGGTTGGGGCCGGGGAGCTGTTTTTT.

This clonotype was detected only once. CDR3 residues: CASTEMGEQYF. CDR3 nucleotides: TGTGCCAGCACCGAAATGGGCGAGCAGTACTTC. The chain has TRBV6-2 or TRBV6-3 and TRBJ2-7, with D hard to call. The V and J ends lost 7 bases and 6 bases respectively, with 10 bases between them. Germline-derived CDR1 and CDR2 are MNHEY and SVGEGT. CDR3 size: 11 residues.

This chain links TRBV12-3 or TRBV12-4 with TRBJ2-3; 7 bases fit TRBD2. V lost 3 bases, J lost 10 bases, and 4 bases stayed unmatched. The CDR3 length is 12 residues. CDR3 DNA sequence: TGTGCCAGCAGTTTGAAGACTAGCCCGCAGTATTTT. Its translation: CASSLKTSPQYF.

CDR3 amino acids: CSARGRTGAGNQPQHF. CDR3 DNA sequence: TGCAGTGCTAGAGGTCGAACAGGGGCGGGCAATCAGCCCCAGCATTTT. J is TRBJ1-5 and V is TRBV20-1; 7 bases align to TRBD1. J lost 2 bases, V lost 1 base, and 8 bases had no gene match. This CDR3 is 16 amino acids long. Germline V lookup: CDR1 DFQATT, CDR2 SNEGSKA (reference sequence).

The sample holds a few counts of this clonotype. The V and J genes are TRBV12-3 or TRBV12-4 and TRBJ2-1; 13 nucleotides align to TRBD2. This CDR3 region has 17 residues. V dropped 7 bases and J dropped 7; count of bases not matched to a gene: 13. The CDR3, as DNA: TGTGCCAGCACCAAGGGACAGTCGGGACTAGCGGGAAATGAGCAGTTCTTC. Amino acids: CASTKGQSGLAGNEQFF.

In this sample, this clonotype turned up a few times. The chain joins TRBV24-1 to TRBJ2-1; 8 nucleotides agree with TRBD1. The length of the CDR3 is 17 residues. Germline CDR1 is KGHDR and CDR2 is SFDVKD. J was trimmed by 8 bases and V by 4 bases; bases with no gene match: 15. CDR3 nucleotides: TGTGCCACCAGTGACTCCACAGGGGGACCCTTAACCCATGAGCAGTTCTTC. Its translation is CATSDSTGGPLTHEQFF.

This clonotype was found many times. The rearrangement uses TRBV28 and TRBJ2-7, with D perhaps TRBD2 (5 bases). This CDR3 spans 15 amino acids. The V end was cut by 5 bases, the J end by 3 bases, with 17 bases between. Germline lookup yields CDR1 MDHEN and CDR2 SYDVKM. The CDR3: CASSPSSGNSYEQYF. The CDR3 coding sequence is TGTGCCAGCAGTCCCTCTTCCGGGAACAGCTACGAGCAGTACTTC.

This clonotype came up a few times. Here the CDR3 reads CASSRTEGNQPQHF. CDR3 DNA: TGTGCCAGCAGTCGGACAGAGGGGAATCAGCCCCAGCATTTT. This sequence joins TRBV28 and TRBJ1-5, with a tentative D call TRBD1 (6 bases). This CDR3 contains 14 residues. Germline V lookup: CDR1 MDHEN, CDR2 SYDVKM. V gave up 5 bases and J gave up 4 bases, with 12 bases separating them.

The CDR3, as DNA: TGTGCCAGCAGCTCCCTGGGACTTGAAAAACTGTTTTTT. It is translated as CASSSLGLEKLFF. The V call is TRBV5-5, the J call TRBJ1-4, with D possibly matching TRBD1 (5 bases). The CDR3 sequence is 13 residues long. Germline V gives CDR1 SGHKS, CDR2 YYEKEE (reference sequence). V lost 3 bases and J lost 7, with 10 bases in between.

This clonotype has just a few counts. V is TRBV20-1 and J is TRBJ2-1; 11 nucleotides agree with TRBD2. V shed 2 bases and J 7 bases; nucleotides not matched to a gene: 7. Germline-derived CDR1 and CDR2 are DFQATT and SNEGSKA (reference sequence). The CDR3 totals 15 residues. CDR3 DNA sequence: TGCAGTGCTAGACTAGCGGGAGGTTATAGGAATGAGCAGTTCTTC. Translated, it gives CSARLAGGYRNEQFF.

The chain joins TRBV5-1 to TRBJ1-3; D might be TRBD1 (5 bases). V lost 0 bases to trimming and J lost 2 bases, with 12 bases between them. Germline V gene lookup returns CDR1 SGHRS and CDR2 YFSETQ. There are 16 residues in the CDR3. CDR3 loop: CASSLAGGSAGNTIYF. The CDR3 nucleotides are TGCGCCAGCAGCTTGGCCGGGGGTTCGGCTGGAAACACCATATATTTT.

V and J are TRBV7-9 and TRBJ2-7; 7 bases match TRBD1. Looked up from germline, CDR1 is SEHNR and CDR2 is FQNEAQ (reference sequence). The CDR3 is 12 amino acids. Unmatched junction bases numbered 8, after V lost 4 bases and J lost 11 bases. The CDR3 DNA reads TGTGCCAGCAGCTCCTCAGGGGGAGAGAAGTACTTC. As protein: CASSSSGGEKYF.

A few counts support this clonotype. The CDR3 sequence is CSAPRGGHYGYTF. CDR3 nucleotides: TGCAGTGCCCCTAGGGGGGGCCACTATGGCTACACCTTC. The chain links TRBV20-1 to TRBJ1-2; TRBD1 is a possible D gene (6 bases). CDR1 DFQATT and CDR2 SNEGSKA come from the germline V gene (reference sequence). This CDR3 is built from 13 residues. V was clipped by 6 bases and J by 3 bases, with 14 bases between them.

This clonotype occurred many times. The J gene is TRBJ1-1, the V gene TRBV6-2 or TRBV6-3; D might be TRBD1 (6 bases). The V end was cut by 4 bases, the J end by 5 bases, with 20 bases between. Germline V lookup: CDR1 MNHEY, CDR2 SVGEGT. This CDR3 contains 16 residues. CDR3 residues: CASSFGQSSMGTEAFF. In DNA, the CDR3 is TGTGCCAGCAGTTTCGGACAGTCCTCGATGGGGACTGAAGCTTTCTTT.

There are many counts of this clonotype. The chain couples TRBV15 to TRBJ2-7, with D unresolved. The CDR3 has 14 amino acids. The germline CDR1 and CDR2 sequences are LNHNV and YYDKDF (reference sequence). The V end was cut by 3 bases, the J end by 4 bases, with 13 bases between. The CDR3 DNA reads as TGTGCCACCAGCAGGGGGAACGGTGGTTACGAGCAGTACTTC. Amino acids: CATSRGNGGYEQYF.

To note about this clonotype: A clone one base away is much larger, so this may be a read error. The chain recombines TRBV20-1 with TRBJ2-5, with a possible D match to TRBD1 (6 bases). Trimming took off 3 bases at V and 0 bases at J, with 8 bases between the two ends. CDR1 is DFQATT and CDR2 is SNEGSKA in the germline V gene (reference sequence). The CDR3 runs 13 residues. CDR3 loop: CSASGDNQETQYF. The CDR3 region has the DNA TGCAGTGCTAGTGGGGACAACCAAGAGACCCAGTACTTC.

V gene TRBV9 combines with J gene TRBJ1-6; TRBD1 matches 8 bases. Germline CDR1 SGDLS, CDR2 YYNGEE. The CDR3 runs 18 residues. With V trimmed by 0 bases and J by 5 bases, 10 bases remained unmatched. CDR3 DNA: TGTGCCAGCAGCGTAGAGCCAGGGGGCGTGGGGAATAATTCACCCCTCCACTTT. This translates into CASSVEPGGVGNNSPLHF.

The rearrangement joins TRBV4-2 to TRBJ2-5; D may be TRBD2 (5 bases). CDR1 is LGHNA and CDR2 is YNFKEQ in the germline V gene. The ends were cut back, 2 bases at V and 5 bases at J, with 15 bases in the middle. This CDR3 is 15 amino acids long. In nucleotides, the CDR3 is TGTGCCAGCAGCCAAAGTAACGGGGTCGGGGAGACCCAGTACTTC. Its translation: CASSQSNGVGETQYF.

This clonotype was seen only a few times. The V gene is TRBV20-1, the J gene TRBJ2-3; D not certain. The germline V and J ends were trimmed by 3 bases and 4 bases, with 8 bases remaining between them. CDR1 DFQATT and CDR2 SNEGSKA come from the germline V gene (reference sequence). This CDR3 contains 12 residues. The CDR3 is CSARFTSDTQYF. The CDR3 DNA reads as TGCAGTGCTAGGTTCACGTCAGATACGCAGTATTTT.

The CDR3 DNA reads as TGTGCCAGCAGCTTAATTGTGGGGGCCGGGGAGCTGTTTTTT. Encoded protein: CASSLIVGAGELFF. V gene TRBV7-3 combines with J gene TRBJ2-2; the D gene could be TRBD1 or TRBD2 (5 bases each). CDR3 length equals 14 residues. Between the trimmed V and J ends, which lost 1 base and 6 bases, there was a span of 9 bases. The germline V gene has CDR1 SGHTA and CDR2 FQGTGA.

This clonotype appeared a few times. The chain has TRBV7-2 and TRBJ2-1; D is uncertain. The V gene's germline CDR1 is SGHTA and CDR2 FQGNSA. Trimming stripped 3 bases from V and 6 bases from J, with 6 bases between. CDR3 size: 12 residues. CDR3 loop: CASSLLLNEQFF. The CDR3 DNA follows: TGTGCCAGCAGCTTGCTTCTCAATGAGCAGTTCTTC. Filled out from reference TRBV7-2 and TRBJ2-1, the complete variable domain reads GAGVSQSPSNKVTEKGKDVELRCDPISGHTALYWYRQSLGQGLEFLIYFQGNSAPDKSGLPSDRFSAERTGGSVSTLTIQRTQQEDSAVYLCASSLLLNEQFFGPGTRLTVL.

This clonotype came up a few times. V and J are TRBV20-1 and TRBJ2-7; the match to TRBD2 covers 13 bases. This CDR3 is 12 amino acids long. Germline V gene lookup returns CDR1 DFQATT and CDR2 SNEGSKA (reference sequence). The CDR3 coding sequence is TGCAGCAGGACTAGCGGGAGTTACGAGCAGTACTTC. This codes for CSRTSGSYEQYF.

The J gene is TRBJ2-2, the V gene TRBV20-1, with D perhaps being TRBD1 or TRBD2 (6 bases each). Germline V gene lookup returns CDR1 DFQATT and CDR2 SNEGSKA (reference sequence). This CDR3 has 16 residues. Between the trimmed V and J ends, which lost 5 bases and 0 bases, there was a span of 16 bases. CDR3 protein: CSAVPGGYPNTGELFF. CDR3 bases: TGCAGTGCTGTCCCCGGGGGCTACCCGAACACCGGGGAGCTGTTTTTT.

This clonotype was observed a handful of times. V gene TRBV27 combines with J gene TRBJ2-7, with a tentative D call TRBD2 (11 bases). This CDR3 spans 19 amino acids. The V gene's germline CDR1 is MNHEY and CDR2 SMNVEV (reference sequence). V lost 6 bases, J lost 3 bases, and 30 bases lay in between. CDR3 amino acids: CASSRGTGVSGTSGYEQYF. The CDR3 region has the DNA TGTGCCAGCAGCCGGGGGACAGGGGTTTCTGGGACTAGCGGCTACGAGCAGTACTTC.

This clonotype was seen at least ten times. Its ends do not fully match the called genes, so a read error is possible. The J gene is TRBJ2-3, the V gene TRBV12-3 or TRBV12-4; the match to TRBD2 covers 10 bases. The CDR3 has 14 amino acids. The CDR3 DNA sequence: TGTGCCAGCAGTCTAGCGGGAGTAACTCATACGCAGTATTTT. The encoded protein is CASSLAGVTHTQYF.